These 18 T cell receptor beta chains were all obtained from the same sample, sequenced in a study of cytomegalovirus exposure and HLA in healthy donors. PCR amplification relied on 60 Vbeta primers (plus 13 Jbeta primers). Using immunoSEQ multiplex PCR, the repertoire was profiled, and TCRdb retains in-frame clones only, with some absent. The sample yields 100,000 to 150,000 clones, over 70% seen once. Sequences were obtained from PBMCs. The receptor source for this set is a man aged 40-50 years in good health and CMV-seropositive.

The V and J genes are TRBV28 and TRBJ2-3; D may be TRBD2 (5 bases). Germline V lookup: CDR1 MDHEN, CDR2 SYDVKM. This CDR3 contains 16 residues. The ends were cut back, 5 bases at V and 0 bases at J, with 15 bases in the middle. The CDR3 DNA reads TGTGCCAGCAGTCCCCTTACTGGCGGGAGCACAGATACGCAGTATTTT. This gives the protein CASSPLTGGSTDTQYF.

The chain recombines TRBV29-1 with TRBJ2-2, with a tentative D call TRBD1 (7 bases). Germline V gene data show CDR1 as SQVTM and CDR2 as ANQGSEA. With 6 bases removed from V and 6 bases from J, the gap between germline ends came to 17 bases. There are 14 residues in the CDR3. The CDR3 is CSVAQGRRAGELFF. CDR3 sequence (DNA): TGCAGCGTCGCACAGGGGAGGAGGGCCGGGGAGCTGTTTTTT.

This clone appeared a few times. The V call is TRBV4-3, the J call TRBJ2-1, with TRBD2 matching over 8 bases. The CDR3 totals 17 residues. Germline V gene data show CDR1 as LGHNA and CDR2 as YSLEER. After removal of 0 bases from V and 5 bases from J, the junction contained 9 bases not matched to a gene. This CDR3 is CASSQDTSGRKDNEQFF. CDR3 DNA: TGCGCCAGCAGCCAAGATACCAGCGGGAGAAAGGACAATGAGCAGTTCTTC.

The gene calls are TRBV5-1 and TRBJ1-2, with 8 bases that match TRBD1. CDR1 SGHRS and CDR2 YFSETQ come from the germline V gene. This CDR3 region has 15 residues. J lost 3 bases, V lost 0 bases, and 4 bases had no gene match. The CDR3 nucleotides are TGCGCCAGCAGCTTGGGGGACAGGCCCGACTATGGCTACACCTTC. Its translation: CASSLGDRPDYGYTF.

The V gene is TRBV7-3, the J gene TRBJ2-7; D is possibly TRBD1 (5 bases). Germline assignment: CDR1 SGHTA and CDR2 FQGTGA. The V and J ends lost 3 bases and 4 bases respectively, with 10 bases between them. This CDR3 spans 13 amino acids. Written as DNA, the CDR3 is TGTGCCAGCAGCTTGGGAAGGGGATACGAGCAGTACTTC. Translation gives CASSLGRGYEQYF.

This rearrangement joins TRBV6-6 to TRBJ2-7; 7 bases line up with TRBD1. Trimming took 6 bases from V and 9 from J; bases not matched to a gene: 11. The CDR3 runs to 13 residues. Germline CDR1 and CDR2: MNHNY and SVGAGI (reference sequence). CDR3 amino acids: CASSPRGRGGQYF. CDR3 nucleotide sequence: TGTGCCAGCAGCCCTAGGGGGCGTGGAGGGCAGTACTTC.

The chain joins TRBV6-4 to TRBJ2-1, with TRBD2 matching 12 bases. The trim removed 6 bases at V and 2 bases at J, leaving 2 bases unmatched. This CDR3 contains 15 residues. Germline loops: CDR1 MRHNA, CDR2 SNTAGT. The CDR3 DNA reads TGTGCCAGCAGATCTAGCGGGGGGGCCTACAATGAGCAGTTCTTC. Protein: CASRSSGGAYNEQFF.

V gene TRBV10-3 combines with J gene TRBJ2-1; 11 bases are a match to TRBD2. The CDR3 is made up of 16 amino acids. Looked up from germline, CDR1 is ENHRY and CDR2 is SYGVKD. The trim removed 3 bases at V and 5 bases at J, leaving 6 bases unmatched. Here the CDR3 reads CAISDPLAGGNNEQFF. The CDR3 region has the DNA TGTGCCATCAGTGACCCCCTAGCGGGGGGAAACAATGAGCAGTTCTTC.

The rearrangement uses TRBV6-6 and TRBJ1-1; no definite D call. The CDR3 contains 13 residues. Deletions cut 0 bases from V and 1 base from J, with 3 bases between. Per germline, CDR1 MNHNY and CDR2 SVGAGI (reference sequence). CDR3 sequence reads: CASSYSRNTEAFF. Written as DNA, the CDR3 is TGTGCCAGCAGTTACTCTAGGAACACTGAAGCTTTCTTT.

The CDR3 loop is CASSLKRNTEAFF. CDR3 bases: TGTGCCAGCAGTTTAAAGCGGAACACTGAAGCTTTCTTT. The chain has TRBV27 and TRBJ1-1; D gene unclear. The CDR3 runs to 13 residues. The V end lost 2 bases, the J end lost 1 base, and 5 bases lay between the germline ends. CDR1 is MNHEY, CDR2 SMNVEV, per germline (reference sequence).

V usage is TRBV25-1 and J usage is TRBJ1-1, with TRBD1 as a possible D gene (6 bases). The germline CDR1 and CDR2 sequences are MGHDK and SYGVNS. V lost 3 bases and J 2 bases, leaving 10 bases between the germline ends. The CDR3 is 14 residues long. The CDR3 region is CASSDSRGNTEAFF. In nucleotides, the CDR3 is TGTGCCAGCAGTGACTCCAGGGGTAACACTGAAGCTTTCTTT.

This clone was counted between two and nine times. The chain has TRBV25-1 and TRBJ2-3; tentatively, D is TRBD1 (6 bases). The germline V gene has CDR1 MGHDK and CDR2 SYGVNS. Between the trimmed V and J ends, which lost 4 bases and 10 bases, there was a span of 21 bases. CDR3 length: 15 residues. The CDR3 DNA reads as TGTGCCAGCAGTGCAGGGGCAGGGTGGCCTTTGGCGCAGTATTTT. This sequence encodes CASSAGAGWPLAQYF.

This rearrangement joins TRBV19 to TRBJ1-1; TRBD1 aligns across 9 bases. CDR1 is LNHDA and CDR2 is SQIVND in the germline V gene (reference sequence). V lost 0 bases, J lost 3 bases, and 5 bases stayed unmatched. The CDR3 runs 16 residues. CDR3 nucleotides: TGTGCCAGTAGTATAGACTGGGACAGGGAGTACACTGAAGCTTTCTTT. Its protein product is CASSIDWDREYTEAFF.

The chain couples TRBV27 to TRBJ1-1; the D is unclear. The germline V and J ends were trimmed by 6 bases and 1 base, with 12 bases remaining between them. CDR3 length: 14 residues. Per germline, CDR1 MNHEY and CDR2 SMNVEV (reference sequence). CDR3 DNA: TGTGCCAGCAGGCCCAGGTTGACGAACACTGAAGCTTTCTTT. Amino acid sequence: CASRPRLTNTEAFF.

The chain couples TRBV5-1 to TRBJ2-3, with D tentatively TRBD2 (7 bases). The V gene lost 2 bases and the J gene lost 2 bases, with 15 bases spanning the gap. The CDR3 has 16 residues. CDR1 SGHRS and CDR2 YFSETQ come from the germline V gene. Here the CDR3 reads CASSFGGGGYTDTQYF. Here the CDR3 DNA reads TGCGCCAGCAGCTTTGGGGGAGGGGGGTACACAGATACGCAGTATTTT.

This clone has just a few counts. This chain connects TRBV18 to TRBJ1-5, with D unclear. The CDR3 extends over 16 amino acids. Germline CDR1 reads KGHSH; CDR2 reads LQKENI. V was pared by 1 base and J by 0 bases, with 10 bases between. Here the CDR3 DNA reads TGTGCCAGCTCACCACTGGACTACCCTAGCAATCAGCCCCAGCATTTT. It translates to CASSPLDYPSNQPQHF.

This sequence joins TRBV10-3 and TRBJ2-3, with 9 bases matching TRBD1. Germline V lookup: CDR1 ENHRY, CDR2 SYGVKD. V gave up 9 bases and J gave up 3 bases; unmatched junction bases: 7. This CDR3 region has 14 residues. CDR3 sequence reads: CAMGKTGGTDTQYF. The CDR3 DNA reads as TGTGCCATGGGAAAGACAGGGGGGACAGATACGCAGTATTTT.

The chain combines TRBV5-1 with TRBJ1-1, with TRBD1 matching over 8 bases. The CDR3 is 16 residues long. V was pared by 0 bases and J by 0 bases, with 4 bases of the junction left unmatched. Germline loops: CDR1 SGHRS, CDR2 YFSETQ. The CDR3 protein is CASSLGAGGLNTEAFF. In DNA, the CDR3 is TGCGCCAGCAGCTTGGGCGCAGGGGGCCTGAACACTGAAGCTTTCTTT. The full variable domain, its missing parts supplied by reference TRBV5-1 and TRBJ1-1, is KAGVTQTPRYLIKTRGQQVTLSCSPISGHRSVSWYQQTPGQGLQFLFEYFSETQRNKGNFPGRFSGRQFSNSRSEMNVSTLELGDSALYLCASSLGAGGLNTEAFFGQGTRLTVV.